This T cell receptor beta chain is drawn from a study of cytomegalovirus exposure and HLA in healthy donors. Sequencing used immunoSEQ multiplex PCR; TCRdb keeps in-frame clones, though not all of them. The sample holds some 240,000 clones; around 87% are singletons and the top ten take approximately 2%. General study findings and limits: CMV antigen specificity was confirmed in vitro for a few CMV-associated chains. The classifier reportedly diagnosed cytomegalovirus status with high sensitivity and specificity.

The V end lost 4 bases, the J end lost 10 bases, and 24 bases lay between the germline ends. Per germline, CDR1 SGHDT and CDR2 YYEEEE. The CDR3 sequence is 16 residues long. Points on this clone: Antigen: not known.

The receptor comes from a young woman in good health and CMV-seropositive. Sequencing was performed on PBMCs. The chain uses TRBV5-6 and TRBJ1-3, with D hard to call. The CDR3 sequence is CASSPDGEAQKQTIYF. Written as DNA, the CDR3 is TGTGCCAGCAGCCCAGACGGGGAGGCCCAGAAACAGACCATATATTTT.